The clone carrying this T cell receptor beta chain was counted a few times. The antigen is unknown. TCRdb redid the calling of the RT-PCR reads with MiXCR, one entry per CDR3 protein. The sample includes some 190,000 distinct CDR3 sequences, approximately 15% of them seen just once. Germline V gene sequence: CDR1 SGHTA, CDR2 FQGNSA. The CDR3 runs to 15 residues. Deletions cut 1 base from V and 5 bases from J, with 15 bases between. This sample is part of a study of response to subunit inactivated influenza vaccine. Study-wide points: Authors suggested that a seasonal influenza vaccination recruits few new T cells each time.

This material consisted of CD8+ T cells sorted from PBMCs, taken 4 to 6 days after vaccination. The clonotype originates from a man in his forties or fifties who received an inactivated influenza vaccine. The V gene is TRBV7-2, the J gene TRBJ2-7, with a weak D call TRBD2 (6 bases). CDR3 sequence: CASSLVGPSADEQYF. The CDR3 nucleotides are TGTGCCAGCAGCTTAGTAGGGCCTAGCGCTGACGAGCAGTACTTC.